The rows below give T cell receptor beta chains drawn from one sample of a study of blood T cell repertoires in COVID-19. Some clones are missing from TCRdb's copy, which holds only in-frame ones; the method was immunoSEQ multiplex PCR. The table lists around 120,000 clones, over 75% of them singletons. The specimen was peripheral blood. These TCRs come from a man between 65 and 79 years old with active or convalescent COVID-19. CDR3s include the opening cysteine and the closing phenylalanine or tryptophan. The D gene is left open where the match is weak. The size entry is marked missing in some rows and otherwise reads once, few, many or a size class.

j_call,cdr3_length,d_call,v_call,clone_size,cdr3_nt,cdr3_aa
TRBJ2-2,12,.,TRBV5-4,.,TGTGCCAGCAGGCGACTCACCGGGGAGCTGTTTTTT,CASRRLTGELFF
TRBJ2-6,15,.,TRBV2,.,TGTGCCAGCACCCCCCCGGGTACTGGGGCCAACGTCCTGACTTTC,CASTPPGTGANVLTF
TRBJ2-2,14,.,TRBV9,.,TGTGCCAGCAGCGTCAGGGCGTTCACCGGGGAGCTGTTTTTT,CASSVRAFTGELFF
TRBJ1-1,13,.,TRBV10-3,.,TGTGCCATCAGCCCACGACAAGACACTGAAGCTTTCTTT,CAISPRQDTEAFF
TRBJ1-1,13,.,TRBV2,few,TGTGCCAGCAGTTTGGACACGAACACTGAAGCTTTCTTT,CASSLDTNTEAFF
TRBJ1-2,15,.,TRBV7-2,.,TGTGCCAGCAGCTTAGCAAGACAGGCAAACTATGGCTACACCTTC,CASSLARQANYGYTF
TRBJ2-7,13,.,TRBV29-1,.,TGCAGCGTTGCCGACTATTTCGACGGCGAGCAGTACTTC,CSVADYFDGEQYF
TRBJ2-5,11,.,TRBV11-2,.,TGTGCCAGCAGCCAGGGGGAGACCCAGTACTTC,CASSQGETQYF
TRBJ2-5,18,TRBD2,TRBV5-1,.,TGCGCCAGCAGCTTGGGACTAGCGGGGCTTTTACGGGAAGAGACCCAGTACTTC,CASSLGLAGLLREETQYF
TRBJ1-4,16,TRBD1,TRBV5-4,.,TGTGCCAGCAGTCGAGGGGGCGCCCAAACTAATGAAAAACTGTTTTTT,CASSRGGAQTNEKLFF
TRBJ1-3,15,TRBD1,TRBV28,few,TGTGCCAGCAGTCCCCCCGGACAGGCTGGAAACACCATATATTTT,CASSPPGQAGNTIYF
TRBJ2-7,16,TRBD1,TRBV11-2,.,TGTGCCAGCAGCCAGCGTCGGCAGGGGGCCTCCTACGAGCAGTACTTC,CASSQRRQGASYEQYF
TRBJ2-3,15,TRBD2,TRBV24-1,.,TGTGCCACCAGTGATCCCGGGAGGGGAGGAGATACGCAGTATTTT,CATSDPGRGGDTQYF
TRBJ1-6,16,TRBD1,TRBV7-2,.,TGTGCCAGCAGCTCTCAACCGGGACAGTATAATTCACCCCTCCACTTT,CASSSQPGQYNSPLHF
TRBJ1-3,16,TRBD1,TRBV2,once,TGTGCCAGCAGTGAGGCCACAGGGGGTCATGGAAACACCATATATTTT,CASSEATGGHGNTIYF
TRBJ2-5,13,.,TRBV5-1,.,TGCGCCAGCAGTCGAGAGGGGGTGGAGACCCAGTACTTC,CASSREGVETQYF
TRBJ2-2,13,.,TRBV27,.,TGTGCCAGCAGTTTAGAAGCAACCGGGGAGCTGTTTTTT,CASSLEATGELFF
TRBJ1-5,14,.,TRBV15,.,TGTGCCACCAGCAGAGACAGGGCAAATCAGCCCCAGCATTTT,CATSRDRANQPQHF
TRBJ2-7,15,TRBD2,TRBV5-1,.,TGCGCCAGCAGCTCTTTAGCGGGGGGTTCCTACGAGCAGTACTTC,CASSSLAGGSYEQYF
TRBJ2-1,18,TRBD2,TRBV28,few,TGTGCCAGCAGTTCACCCCGGGTAGCGGGATTGGGTAGTCGGGAGCAGTTCTTC,CASSSPRVAGLGSREQFF
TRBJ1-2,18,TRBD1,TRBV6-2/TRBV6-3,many,TGTGCCAGCAGTACACCCGGGACAGTGGAAAGTTCTAACTATGGCTACACCTTC,CASSTPGTVESSNYGYTF
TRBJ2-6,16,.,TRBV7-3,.,TGTGCCAGCAGCTTAATGGGCAGCTCTGGGGCCAACGTCCTGACTTTC,CASSLMGSSGANVLTF
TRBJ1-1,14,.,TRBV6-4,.,TGTGCCAGCACTGTACAGGGATCCGACACTGAAGCTTTCTTT,CASTVQGSDTEAFF
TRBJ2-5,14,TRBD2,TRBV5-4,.,TGTGCCAGCAGCTTGGAACTAGCGGAGGAGACCCAGTACTTC,CASSLELAEETQYF
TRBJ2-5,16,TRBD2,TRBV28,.,TGTGCCAGCAGTTCTCCCCTAGCGGGGGGCAAAGAGACCCAGTACTTC,CASSSPLAGGKETQYF
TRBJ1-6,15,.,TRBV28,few,TGTGCCAGCAGTTTATCTCGCAGGGATAATTCACCCCTCCACTTT,CASSLSRRDNSPLHF
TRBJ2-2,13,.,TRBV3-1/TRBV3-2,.,TGTGCCAGCAGCAGCCGGGTAGGCGGGGAGCTGTTTTTT,CASSSRVGGELFF
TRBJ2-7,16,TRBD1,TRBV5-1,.,TGCGCCAGCAGCCACGTACGGACAGGGGGCTCCTACGAGCAGTACTTC,CASSHVRTGGSYEQYF
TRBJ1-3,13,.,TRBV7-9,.,TGTGCCAGCAGCAAGGGGGCTGGAAACACCATATATTTT,CASSKGAGNTIYF
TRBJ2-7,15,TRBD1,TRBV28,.,TGTGCCAGCAGTTTTGTAGGGACAGGGGCCTACGAGCAGTACTTC,CASSFVGTGAYEQYF
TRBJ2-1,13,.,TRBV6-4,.,TGTGCCAGCGCGCTAGCGATAGACAATGAGCAGTTCTTC,CASALAIDNEQFF
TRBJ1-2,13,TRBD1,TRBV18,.,TGTGCCAGCTCAGAACAGGGGAACTATGGCTACACCTTC,CASSEQGNYGYTF
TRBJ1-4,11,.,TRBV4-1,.,TGCGCCAGCAGCCAAAACGGAAAACTGTTTTTT,CASSQNGKLFF
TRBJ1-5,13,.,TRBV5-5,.,TGTGCCAGCAGCTTGGGGGGGGATCAGCCCCAGCATTTT,CASSLGGDQPQHF
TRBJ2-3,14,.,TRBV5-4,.,TGTGCCAGCAGCTTGGATTTAGCCACAGATACGCAGTATTTT,CASSLDLATDTQYF
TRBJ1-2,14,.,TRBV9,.,TGTGCCAGCAGCGGGGAGGACGGGCGTTATGGCTACACCTTC,CASSGEDGRYGYTF
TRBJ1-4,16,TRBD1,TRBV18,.,TGTGCCAGCTCACCAATGATGACAGGGCCTAATGAAAAACTGTTTTTT,CASSPMMTGPNEKLFF
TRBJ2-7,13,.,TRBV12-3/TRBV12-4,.,TGTGCCAGCAGCGTCAACGCGGGGGCCGAGCAGTACTTC,CASSVNAGAEQYF
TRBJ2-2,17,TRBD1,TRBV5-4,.,TGTGCCAGCAGCTTGGCCACAGGGGGGCAGATAGTCGGGGAGCTGTTTTTT,CASSLATGGQIVGELFF
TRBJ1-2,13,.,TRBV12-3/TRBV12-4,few,TGTGCCAGCAGTTTTATTGGAGTTCATGGCTACACCTTC,CASSFIGVHGYTF
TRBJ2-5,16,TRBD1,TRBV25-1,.,TGTGCCAGCAGCGCTATAGACAGGGGTCAATCGGATACCCAGTACTTC,CASSAIDRGQSDTQYF
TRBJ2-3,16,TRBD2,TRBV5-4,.,TGTGCCAGCAGCTTGGCGGGAGGCGGGGGCACAGATACGCAGTATTTT,CASSLAGGGGTDTQYF
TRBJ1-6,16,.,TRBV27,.,TGTGCCAGCAGTAAGGGGGGGACGGATGTTAATTCACCCCTCCACTTT,CASSKGGTDVNSPLHF
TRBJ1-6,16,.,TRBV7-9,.,TGTGCCAGCACCCTTAATGCCCCGGGTTCAGTGTCACCCCTCCACTTT,CASTLNAPGSVSPLHF
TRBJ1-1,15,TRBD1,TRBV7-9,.,TGTGCCAGCAGCTTCCGGACAGGCTTGAACACTGAAGCTTTCTTT,CASSFRTGLNTEAFF
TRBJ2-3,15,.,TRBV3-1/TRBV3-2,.,TGTGCCAGCAGCCAAGATAGTAGCGGTCCAGATACGCAGTATTTT,CASSQDSSGPDTQYF
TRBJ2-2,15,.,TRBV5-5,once,TGTGCCAGCAGCCCGCTTGGGAGGGGGGCCGGGGAGCTGTTTTTT,CASSPLGRGAGELFF
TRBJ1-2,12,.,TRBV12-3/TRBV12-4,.,TGTGCCAGCAGTTTAGTTGGCACCGGCTACACCTTC,CASSLVGTGYTF
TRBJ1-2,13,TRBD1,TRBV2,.,TGTGCCAGCAACCTGGACAGGGGCTATGGCTACACCTTC,CASNLDRGYGYTF
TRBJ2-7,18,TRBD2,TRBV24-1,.,TGTGCCACCAGTGACTCTCCCGGGACTAGCGGGAGAGTGTACGAGCAGTACTTC,CATSDSPGTSGRVYEQYF
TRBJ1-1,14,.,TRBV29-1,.,TGCAGCGTCCAACGCAAAATACAGGACACTGAAGCTTTCTTT,CSVQRKIQDTEAFF
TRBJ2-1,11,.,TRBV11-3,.,TGTGCCAGCGGTGAAAGAGATGAGCAGTTCTTC,CASGERDEQFF
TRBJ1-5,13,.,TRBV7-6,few,TGTGCCAGCAGCTTAGACACAGCCCAGCCCCAGCATTTT,CASSLDTAQPQHF
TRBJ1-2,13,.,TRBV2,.,TGTGCCAGCAGTGACCGCCCGACGGGTGGCTACACCTTC,CASSDRPTGGYTF
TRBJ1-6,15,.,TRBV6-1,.,TGTGCCAGCAGTGAAGAGATCAGGGCCGGTTCACCCCTCCACTTT,CASSEEIRAGSPLHF
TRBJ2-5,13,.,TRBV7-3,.,TGTGCCAGCAGCTTAAAGCGGGAAGAGACCCAGTACTTC,CASSLKREETQYF